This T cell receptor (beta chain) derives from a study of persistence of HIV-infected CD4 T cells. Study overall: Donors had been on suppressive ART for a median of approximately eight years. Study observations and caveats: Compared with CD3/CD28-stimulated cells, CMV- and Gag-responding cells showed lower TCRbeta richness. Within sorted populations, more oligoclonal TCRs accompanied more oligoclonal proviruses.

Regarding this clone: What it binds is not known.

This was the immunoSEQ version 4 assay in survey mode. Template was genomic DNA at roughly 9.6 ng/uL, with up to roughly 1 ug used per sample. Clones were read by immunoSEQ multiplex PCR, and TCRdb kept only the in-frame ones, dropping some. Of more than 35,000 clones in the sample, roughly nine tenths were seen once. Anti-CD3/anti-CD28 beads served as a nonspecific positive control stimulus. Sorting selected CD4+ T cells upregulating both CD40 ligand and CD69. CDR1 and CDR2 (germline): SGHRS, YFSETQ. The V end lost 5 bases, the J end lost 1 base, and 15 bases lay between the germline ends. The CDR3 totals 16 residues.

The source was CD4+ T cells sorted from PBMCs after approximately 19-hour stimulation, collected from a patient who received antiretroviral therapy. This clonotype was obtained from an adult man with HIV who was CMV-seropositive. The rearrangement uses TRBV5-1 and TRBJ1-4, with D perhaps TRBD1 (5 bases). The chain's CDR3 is CASSGGTVRTNEKLFF. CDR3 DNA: TGCGCCAGCAGTGGGGGGACGGTACGAACTAATGAAAAACTGTTTTTT.